This T cell receptor (beta chain) was sequenced during a study of T cell repertoires in cytomegalovirus infection. Only a few counts were recorded for this clonotype. Antigen specificity is unknown. Germline assignment: CDR1 MNHEY and CDR2 SVGEGT. V dropped 8 bases and J dropped 7 bases, with 8 bases sitting between them. This CDR3 region has 10 residues. TCRdb reprocessed the reads via MiXCR and lists one record per CDR3 protein. The data hold roughly 170,000 distinct CDR3 sequences, with 20% to 25% observed a single time. Findings of the study overall: Totalled public TCR beta family frequency picked out people who carried CMV plus the relevant HLA.

The sequence came from a human donor in good health (CMV status not recorded). Some clones in this sample may be carry-over from other donors' samples. The sample was CD8+ T cells from cultured PBMCs, taken from culture after CMV antigen stimulation. The chain employs TRBV6-2 or TRBV6-3 and TRBJ2-5; D possibly matches TRBD1 or TRBD2 (5 bases each). CDR3 region: CASFGGTQYF. Here the CDR3 DNA reads TGTGCCAGCTTTGGGGGGACCCAGTACTTC.